One sample yielded the 28 T cell receptor beta chains listed below, sequenced in a study of T cell responses to AZD1222 COVID-19 vaccine. Assay used: immunoSEQ multiplex PCR; TCRdb lists only in-frame clones, some missing. The profile shows about 150,000 clones, more than 75% of them singletons. Sequencing was performed on peripheral blood, taken on day 0 of AZD1222 vaccination. Every receptor here comes from an adult in good health.

The chain recombines TRBV9 with TRBJ1-1; no reliable D call. The CDR3 runs to 13 residues. CDR1 SGDLS and CDR2 YYNGEE come from the germline V gene. V was clipped by 2 bases and J by 3 bases, with 8 bases between them. CDR3 sequence (DNA): TGTGCCAGCAGCGTCGCGCCGCACACTGAAGCTTTCTTT. It codes for CASSVAPHTEAFF.

The V gene is TRBV3-1 (or the pseudogene TRBV3-2), the J gene TRBJ1-1; D gene unclear. V was shortened by 4 bases and J by 0 bases, with 15 bases between the two germline ends. Germline V gives CDR1 LGHDT, CDR2 YNNKEL (reference sequence). The CDR3 totals 16 residues. DNA for the CDR3: TGTGCCAGCAGCCCTAGTTCGGGCGCCATGAACACTGAAGCTTTCTTT. It specifies CASSPSSGAMNTEAFF.

V is TRBV6-5 and J is TRBJ1-3; no clear D gene. CDR3 length: 15 amino acids. V lost 6 bases, J lost 0 bases, and 12 bases lay in between. CDR1 MNHEY and CDR2 SVGAGI come from the germline V gene. In DNA, the CDR3 is TGTGCCAGCAGCCCCGGGTCTAGCTCTGGAAACACCATATATTTT. Translated, it gives CASSPGSSSGNTIYF.

This clone was recorded once. The rearrangement joins TRBV7-8 to TRBJ2-3; no clear D. The CDR3 totals 16 residues. Germline CDR1 reads SGHVS; CDR2 reads FQNEAQ. Trimming stripped 4 bases from V and 0 bases from J, with 14 bases between. The CDR3 sequence: CASSWRGFPSTDTQYF. CDR3 nucleotides: TGTGCCAGCAGCTGGCGAGGATTCCCTAGCACAGATACGCAGTATTTT.

Remarks on this clone: The junction departs from germline at one end; a sequencing error may be responsible. V usage is TRBV5-1 and J usage is TRBJ2-2; TRBD2 is a possible D gene (6 bases). CDR1 is SGHRS, CDR2 YFSETQ, per germline. CDR3 size: 14 residues. The CDR3, as DNA: TGCGCCAGCAGCTTGGTGCAGGGCCCCGGGGGGCTGTTTTTT. Residues: CASSLVQGPGGLFF.

The chain is built from TRBV30 and TRBJ1-4; D not resolved. The germline V gene has CDR1 GTSNPN and CDR2 SVGIG (reference sequence). This CDR3 spans 15 amino acids. The V end lost 4 bases, the J end lost 0 bases, and 12 bases lay between the germline ends. The CDR3 coding sequence is TGTGCCTGGATGAGTGGAGTTACAACTAATGAAAAACTGTTTTTT. Its translation: CAWMSGVTTNEKLFF.

The J gene is TRBJ2-2, the V gene TRBV9; 9 bases are a match to TRBD1. Looked up from germline, CDR1 is SGDLS and CDR2 is YYNGEE. This CDR3 comprises 15 residues. The V gene end was trimmed by 5 bases and the J gene end by 6 bases; junction bases not matched to a gene: 8. The CDR3 DNA reads TGTGCCAGCAGAGGGGACAGGGTAGGATCCGGGGAGCTGTTTTTT. Amino acids: CASRGDRVGSGELFF.

This rearrangement joins TRBV30 to TRBJ1-2, with D unclear. Germline CDR1 is GTSNPN and CDR2 is SVGIG (reference sequence). CDR3 size: 11 residues. Trimming took 4 bases from V and 2 from J, leaving 5 bases between them. The CDR3 protein is CAWIENYGYTF. The CDR3 nucleotides read TGTGCCTGGATAGAGAACTATGGCTACACCTTC.

With respect to this clone: The junction shows a germline mismatch at one end, possibly a read error. The V call is TRBV5-5, the J call TRBJ1-1, with TRBD1 matching 8 bases. The germline gives CDR1 SGHKS, CDR2 YYEKEE (reference sequence). CDR3 length equals 13 residues. Written as DNA, the CDR3 is TGCCGCTGTGGGGGACAGGCGAACACTGAAGCTTTCTTT. It specifies CRCGGQANTEAFF.

The V gene is TRBV18, the J gene TRBJ2-3; no definite D call. The V gene's germline CDR1 is KGHSH and CDR2 LQKENI. Trimming removed 2 bases from V and 0 bases from J, with 6 bases in between. This CDR3 contains 14 residues. This CDR3 reads CASSPTTSTDTQYF. In DNA form, the CDR3 reads TGTGCCAGCTCACCAACCACTAGCACAGATACGCAGTATTTT.

This chain uses TRBV5-1 with TRBJ2-3; D assignment may be TRBD1 or TRBD2 (6 bases each). Germline V gene data show CDR1 as SGHRS and CDR2 as YFSETQ. The CDR3 runs 15 residues. V was clipped by 2 bases and J by 3 bases, with 13 bases between them. The CDR3 spells CASSLKGGGTDTQYF. DNA for the CDR3: TGCGCCAGCAGCTTAAAGGGGGGCGGGACAGATACGCAGTATTTT.

The V and J genes are TRBV6-5 and TRBJ1-1; D ambiguous. CDR3 size: 14 residues. V gave up 4 bases and J gave up 1 base, with 10 bases separating them. Germline V CDR1 and CDR2: MNHEY, SVGAGI. This CDR3 is CASSLAGGNTEAFF. CDR3 nucleotide sequence: TGTGCCAGCAGTTTAGCGGGAGGGAACACTGAAGCTTTCTTT.

This chain uses TRBV27 with TRBJ2-7; D is perhaps TRBD2 (5 bases). The CDR3 totals 12 residues. V lost 3 bases and J lost 3, with 6 bases in between. Germline V gene lookup returns CDR1 MNHEY and CDR2 SMNVEV (reference sequence). The chain's CDR3 is CASSFEGYEQYF. The CDR3 DNA reads TGTGCCAGCAGTTTTGAGGGCTACGAGCAGTACTTC.

This clone appeared a single time. The chain uses TRBV6-5 and TRBJ1-1; D not certain. This CDR3 spans 13 amino acids. In germline, CDR1 is MNHEY, CDR2 SVGAGI. V shed 3 bases and J shed 2 bases, with 7 bases lying between them. CDR3 sequence (DNA): TGTGCCAGCAGTTATGGAACTAACACTGAAGCTTTCTTT. Amino acid sequence: CASSYGTNTEAFF.

V and J are TRBV4-3 and TRBJ2-3; tentatively, D is TRBD1 (7 bases). From germline, CDR1 is LGHNA and CDR2 YSLEER. The V and J ends lost 4 bases and 2 bases respectively, with 16 bases between them. The CDR3 is 16 amino acids. The CDR3 loop reads CASSPRGDSITDTQYF. For the CDR3, the DNA is TGCGCCAGCAGCCCCAGGGGGGACAGTATCACAGATACGCAGTATTTT.

The rearrangement joins TRBV28 to TRBJ2-3, with TRBD1 as a possible D gene (6 bases). CDR3 length: 15 residues. The V end lost 5 bases, the J end lost 2 bases, and 14 bases lay between the germline ends. Germline CDR1 and CDR2: MDHEN and SYDVKM. The CDR3 is CASSAPRDTTDTQYF. DNA of the CDR3: TGTGCCAGCAGTGCCCCCCGGGACACCACAGATACGCAGTATTTT. The full variable domain, its missing parts supplied by reference TRBV28 and TRBJ2-3, is DVKVTQSSRYLVKRTGEKVFLECVQDMDHENMFWYRQDPGLGLRLIYFSYDVKMKEKGDIPEGYSVSREKKERFSLILESASTNQTSMYLCASSAPRDTTDTQYFGPGTRLTVL.

The V gene is TRBV29-1, the J gene TRBJ1-5; perhaps TRBD1 as D (5 bases). This CDR3 comprises 12 residues. The V gene lost 7 bases and the J gene lost 11 bases, with 18 bases spanning the gap. CDR1 SQVTM and CDR2 ANQGSEA come from the germline V gene. As DNA, the CDR3 is TGCAGCGCCCGATTGGGAGGGGAGTCCCAGCATTTT. Amino acid sequence: CSARLGGESQHF.

This clone occurred once. This chain links TRBV7-9 with TRBJ2-2, with 9 bases identical to TRBD1. Losses at the gene ends were 7 bases for V and 4 bases for J; bases not matched to a gene: 4. There are 14 residues in the CDR3. The germline V gene has CDR1 SEHNR and CDR2 FQNEAQ (reference sequence). For the CDR3, the DNA is TGTGCCAGCACCAGGGACAGGGTCACCGGGGAGCTGTTTTTT. This gives the protein CASTRDRVTGELFF. The full variable domain, completed using reference TRBV7-9 and TRBJ2-2, is DTGVSQNPRHKITKRGQNVTFRCDPISEHNRLYWYRQTLGQGPEFLTYFQNEAQLEKSRLLSDRFSAERPKGSFSTLEIQRTEQGDSAMYLCASTRDRVTGELFFGEGSRLTVL.

In this sample, this clone turned up once. The chain carries TRBV27 and TRBJ2-5, with a tentative D call TRBD1 (6 bases). The ends were cut back, 5 bases at V and 0 bases at J, with 10 bases in the middle. There are 14 residues in the CDR3. Germline values: CDR1 MNHEY, CDR2 SMNVEV (reference sequence). The CDR3 sequence: CASSRTADQETQYF. The DNA of the CDR3 is TGTGCCAGCAGTCGGACAGCCGACCAAGAGACCCAGTACTTC.

The genes are TRBV27 and TRBJ2-1; D ambiguous. The CDR3 length is 15 residues. V lost 10 bases and J lost 0, with 16 bases in between. CDR1 is MNHEY and CDR2 is SMNVEV in the germline V gene (reference sequence). This CDR3 is CATTGTLSSYNEQFF. The CDR3 nucleotides are TGTGCCACCACCGGAACTCTGAGCTCCTACAATGAGCAGTTCTTC.

This rearrangement joins TRBV28 to TRBJ1-6; D possibly corresponds to TRBD1 (5 bases). Trimming shortened V by 8 bases and J by 7 bases, and 15 bases separated the two germline ends. Germline V CDR1 and CDR2: MDHEN, SYDVKM. This CDR3 is built from 14 residues. CDR3 protein: CASQGVAPNSPLHF. The CDR3 DNA is TGTGCCAGCCAGGGAGTCGCCCCCAATTCACCCCTCCACTTT.

This clone was recorded once. The V and J genes are TRBV9 and TRBJ2-7, with 9 nucleotides matching TRBD1. J was trimmed by 1 base and V by 4 bases; bases with no gene match: 6. The length of the CDR3 is 15 residues. CDR1 and CDR2 (germline): SGDLS, YYNGEE. The CDR3 DNA reads as TGTGCCAGCAGCATAGGGACAGGGTGGTCCTACGAGCAGTACTTC. Its translation: CASSIGTGWSYEQYF. The variable domain in full, completed from reference TRBV9 and TRBJ2-7, reads DSGVTQTPKHLITATGQRVTLRCSPRSGDLSVYWYQQSLDQGLQFLIQYYNGEERAKGNILERFSAQQFPDLHSELNLSSLELGDSALYFCASSIGTGWSYEQYFGPGTRLTVT.

The chain couples TRBV5-1 to TRBJ2-3; D not resolved. CDR3 size: 11 residues. The V and J ends lost 6 bases and 5 bases respectively, with 7 bases between them. From germline, CDR1 is SGHRS and CDR2 YFSETQ. This CDR3 is CASIIGDTQYF. The CDR3 DNA reads as TGCGCCAGCATCATAGGAGATACGCAGTATTTT.

The chain recombines TRBV7-2 with TRBJ2-3, with a possible D match to TRBD1 (6 bases). Per the germline V gene, CDR1 is SGHTA and CDR2 is FQGNSA. Trimming cost V 5 bases and J 3 bases, with 12 bases left between them. The CDR3 consists of 14 residues. This CDR3 reads CASSVGQPTDTQYF. The CDR3, as DNA: TGTGCCAGCAGCGTAGGACAGCCGACAGATACGCAGTATTTT.

This chain links TRBV6-5 with TRBJ2-7, with D possibly TRBD2 on 5 matching bases. Trimming cost V 3 bases and J 7 bases, with 16 bases left between them. The CDR3 is made up of 14 amino acids. Germline CDR1 MNHEY, CDR2 SVGAGI. The CDR3 loop is CASSYPGRAGEQYF. The CDR3 DNA reads as TGTGCCAGCAGTTATCCCGGGCGGGCAGGAGAGCAGTACTTC.

The chain joins TRBV4-3 to TRBJ1-1; D not certain. This CDR3 is 15 amino acids long. CDR1 and CDR2 (germline): LGHNA, YSLEER. V lost 1 base to trimming and J lost 6 bases, with 15 bases between them. CDR3 sequence reads: CASSQGNPAGSEAFF. In DNA, the CDR3 is TGCGCCAGCAGCCAAGGGAACCCAGCCGGTTCTGAAGCTTTCTTT.

V is TRBV7-6 and J is TRBJ2-5; tentatively, D is TRBD1 (6 bases). V shed 3 bases and J shed 7 bases, with 15 bases lying between them. CDR1 is SGHVS and CDR2 is FNYEAQ in the germline V gene. This CDR3 has 14 amino acids. The CDR3 spells CASSLIRDTGTQYF. CDR3 nucleotides: TGTGCCAGCAGCTTGATCCGGGACACCGGGACCCAGTACTTC.

V is TRBV9 and J is TRBJ2-7, with TRBD2 identical over 10 bases. Germline CDR1 reads SGDLS; CDR2 reads YYNGEE. V lost 5 bases, J lost 5 bases, and 13 bases stayed unmatched. The CDR3 is 16 amino acids. Written as DNA, the CDR3 is TGTGCCAGCAGGTCCTCTAGCGGGAGAAGCAAGCACGAGCAGTACTTC. Protein product: CASRSSSGRSKHEQYF.